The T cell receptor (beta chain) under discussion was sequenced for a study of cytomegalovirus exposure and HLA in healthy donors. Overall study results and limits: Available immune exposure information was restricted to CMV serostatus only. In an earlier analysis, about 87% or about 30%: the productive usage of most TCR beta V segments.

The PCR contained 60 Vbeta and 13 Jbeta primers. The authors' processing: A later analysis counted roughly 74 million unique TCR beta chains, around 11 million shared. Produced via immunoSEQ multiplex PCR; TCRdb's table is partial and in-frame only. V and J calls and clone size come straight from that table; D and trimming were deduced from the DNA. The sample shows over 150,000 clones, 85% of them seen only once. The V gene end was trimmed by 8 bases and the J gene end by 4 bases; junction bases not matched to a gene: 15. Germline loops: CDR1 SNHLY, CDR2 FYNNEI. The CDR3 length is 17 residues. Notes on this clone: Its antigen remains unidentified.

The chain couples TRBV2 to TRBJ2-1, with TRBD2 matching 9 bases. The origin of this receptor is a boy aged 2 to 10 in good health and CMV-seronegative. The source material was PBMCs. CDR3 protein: CASRREVAGEVYNEQFF. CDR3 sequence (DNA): TGTGCCAGCCGTAGAGAGGTAGCGGGGGAGGTATACAATGAGCAGTTCTTC. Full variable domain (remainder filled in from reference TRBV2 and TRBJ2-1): EPEVTQTPSHQVTQMGQEVILRCVPISNHLYFYWYRQILGQKVEFLVSFYNNEISEKSEIFDDQFSVERPDGSNFTLKIRSTKLEDSAMYFCASRREVAGEVYNEQFFGPGTRLTVL.